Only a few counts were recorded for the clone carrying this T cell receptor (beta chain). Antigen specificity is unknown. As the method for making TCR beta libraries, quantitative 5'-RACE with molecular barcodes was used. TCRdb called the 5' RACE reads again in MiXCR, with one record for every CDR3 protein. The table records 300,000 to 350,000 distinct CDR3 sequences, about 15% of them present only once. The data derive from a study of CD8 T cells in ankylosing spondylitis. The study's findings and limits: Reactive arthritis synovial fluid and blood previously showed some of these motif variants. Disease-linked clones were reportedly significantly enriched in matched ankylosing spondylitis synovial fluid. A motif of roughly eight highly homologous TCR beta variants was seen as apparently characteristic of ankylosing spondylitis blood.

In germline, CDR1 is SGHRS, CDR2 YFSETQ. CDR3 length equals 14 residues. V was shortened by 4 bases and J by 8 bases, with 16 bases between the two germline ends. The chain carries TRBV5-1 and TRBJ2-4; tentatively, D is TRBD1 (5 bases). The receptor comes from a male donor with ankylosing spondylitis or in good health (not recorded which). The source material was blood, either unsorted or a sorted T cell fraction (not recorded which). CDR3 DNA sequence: TGCGCCAGCAGCCGTCGGGCAGGGCAGGACATTCAGTACTTC. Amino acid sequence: CASSRRAGQDIQYF.